This TCR beta chain was identified during a study of response to subunit inactivated influenza vaccine. Overall study results and limits: The authors proposed limited new T cell recruitment per seasonal influenza vaccination.

TCRdb analysed the RT-PCR reads with MiXCR anew, one entry per CDR3 protein. This repertoire shows approximately 490,000 distinct CDR3 sequences, approximately 7.7% found once; its top ten account for roughly 14%. Concerning this clonotype: Its antigen remains unknown.

V was trimmed by 2 bases and J by 4 bases, leaving 11 bases between them. Germline V gives CDR1 KGHDR, CDR2 SFDVKD. The CDR3 length is 14 residues. This sequence joins TRBV24-1 and TRBJ2-7; no clear D gene. The TCR was taken from a man between 50 and 75 years old who received an inactivated influenza vaccine. The source material was PBMCs from blood, sampled around 25 months after vaccination. CDR3 region: CATSDSGRTYEQYF. The CDR3 nucleotides are TGTGCCACCAGTGATTCTGGACGGACGTACGAGCAGTACTTC.